Listed here are 24 T cell receptor beta chains from one sample, sequenced in a study of blood T cell repertoires in COVID-19. Clones were sequenced by immunoSEQ multiplex PCR, and TCRdb holds only the in-frame ones, with some missing. This table holds 150,000 to 200,000 clones, roughly four fifths found once. The sequenced sample was peripheral blood. The receptors were sampled from a man between 70 and 80 years old who had recovered from COVID-19.

V gene TRBV30 combines with J gene TRBJ1-5; D gene ambiguous. Trimming took off 2 bases at V and 4 bases at J, with 9 bases between the two ends. CDR1 GTSNPN and CDR2 SVGIG come from the germline V gene (reference sequence). This CDR3 spans 13 amino acids. The CDR3 DNA reads TGTGCCTGGAGTCCCACAGAAAATCAGCCCCAGCATTTT. Residues: CAWSPTENQPQHF. Full variable domain (remainder filled in from reference TRBV30 and TRBJ1-5): SQTIHQWPATLVQPVGSPLSLECTVEGTSNPNLYWYRQAAGRGLQLLFYSVGIGQISSEVPQNLSASRPQDRQFILSSKKLLLSDSGFYLCAWSPTENQPQHFGDGTRLSIL.

The chain links TRBV5-1 to TRBJ1-2; 9 nucleotides agree with TRBD1. The CDR3 totals 13 residues. Germline CDR1 SGHRS, CDR2 YFSETQ. V dropped 4 bases and J dropped 8; count of bases not matched to a gene: 6. The CDR3 spells CASSPQGARGYTF. CDR3 nucleotide sequence: TGCGCCAGCAGCCCACAGGGGGCGCGGGGCTACACCTTC.

The V call is TRBV10-3, the J call TRBJ1-5; D is undetermined. The CDR3 length is 14 residues. Trimming cost V 6 bases and J 9 bases, with 18 bases left between them. CDR1 ENHRY and CDR2 SYGVKD come from the germline V gene. The CDR3, as DNA: TGTGCCATCAGCGCCGGGGAGGGCCAGCGGCCCCAGCATTTT. Translated, it gives CAISAGEGQRPQHF.

This chain connects TRBV29-1 to TRBJ1-1; D possibly corresponds to TRBD1 (5 bases). The CDR3 loop spans 12 amino acids. The V end lost 5 bases, the J end lost 11 bases, and 18 bases lay between the germline ends. The germline CDR1 and CDR2 sequences are SQVTM and ANQGSEA. CDR3 bases: TGCAGCGTTCGGAACGGGGGGAGGGCTGCTTTCTTT. Translation: CSVRNGGRAAFF.

This sequence joins TRBV5-4 and TRBJ1-1; possibly TRBD1 for D (5 bases). This CDR3 is built from 15 residues. V was cut by 0 bases and J by 4 bases, with 13 bases left in between. CDR1 and CDR2 from the germline V gene are SGHNT and YYREEE (reference sequence). CDR3 nucleotide sequence: TGTGCCAGCAGCTTGGTTCCAGGGAGGACCACTGAAGCTTTCTTT. This codes for CASSLVPGRTTEAFF.

V usage is TRBV19 and J usage is TRBJ1-2; tentative D call: TRBD1 (5 bases). This CDR3 has 14 amino acids. CDR1 LNHDA and CDR2 SQIVND come from the germline V gene (reference sequence). V lost 5 bases and J lost 4, with 14 bases in between. CDR3 sequence reads: CASSDGGTSYGYTF. The CDR3 region has the DNA TGTGCCAGTAGTGACGGGGGTACTAGCTATGGCTACACCTTC.

The CDR3 spells CASSPRTRTYEQYF. The CDR3 nucleotides are TGCGCCAGCAGCCCTCGGACTAGGACCTACGAGCAGTACTTC. The chain joins TRBV5-1 to TRBJ2-7; 7 nucleotides line up with TRBD2. V was pared by 4 bases and J by 2 bases, with 6 bases of the junction left unmatched. The V gene's germline CDR1 is SGHRS and CDR2 YFSETQ. This CDR3 comprises 14 residues.

The rearrangement joins TRBV5-1 to TRBJ1-3; possible D gene TRBD1, 6 bases. Trimming removed 4 bases from V and 0 bases from J, with 14 bases in between. Germline V CDR1 and CDR2: SGHRS, YFSETQ. The length of the CDR3 is 16 residues. The CDR3 here is CASSPGHTNSGNTIYF. CDR3 nucleotides: TGCGCCAGCAGCCCGGGACATACCAACTCTGGAAACACCATATATTTT.

The chain carries TRBV19 and TRBJ2-3; D gene ambiguous. V was cut by 4 bases and J by 2 bases, with 10 bases left in between. Germline CDR1 reads LNHDA; CDR2 reads SQIVND (reference sequence). This CDR3 is 14 amino acids long. CDR3 DNA sequence: TGTGCCAGTAGTAGATTGACTCTCACAGATACGCAGTATTTT. This encodes CASSRLTLTDTQYF. Full variable domain (remainder filled in from reference TRBV19 and TRBJ2-3): DGGITQSPKYLFRKEGQNVTLSCEQNLNHDAMYWYRQDPGQGLRLIYYSQIVNDFQKGDIAEGYSVSREKKESFPLTVTSAQKNPTAFYLCASSRLTLTDTQYFGPGTRLTVL.

This chain uses TRBV7-9 with TRBJ2-3; D unclear. CDR3 size: 11 residues. Germline V gene data show CDR1 as SEHNR and CDR2 as FQNEAQ (reference sequence). The V end was cut by 3 bases, the J end by 4 bases, with 2 bases between. DNA of the CDR3: TGTGCCAGCAGCTTCTCAGATACGCAGTATTTT. It is translated as CASSFSDTQYF.

The V gene is TRBV5-5, the J gene TRBJ2-7; TRBD1 aligns across 9 bases. Germline loops: CDR1 SGHKS, CDR2 YYEKEE (reference sequence). The CDR3 is made up of 15 amino acids. The V gene end was trimmed by 4 bases and the J gene end by 3 bases; junction bases not matched to a gene: 8. CDR3 loop: CASSQEHRGLYEQYF. The CDR3 nucleotides read TGTGCCAGCAGCCAAGAACACAGGGGGCTCTACGAGCAGTACTTC.

The chain is built from TRBV28 and TRBJ2-3; the match to TRBD1 covers 8 bases. Germline V lookup: CDR1 MDHEN, CDR2 SYDVKM. V trimming: 3 bases; J trimming: 10 bases; junction bases outside the gene matches: 6. This CDR3 has 13 residues. The CDR3, as DNA: TGTGCCAGCAGTTTCAGACAGGGGTGGGCGCAGTATTTT. Translation: CASSFRQGWAQYF.

The V and J genes are TRBV30 and TRBJ1-3, with D unresolved. The CDR3 is 13 amino acids. Per germline, CDR1 GTSNPN and CDR2 SVGIG (reference sequence). Trimming removed 2 bases from V and 4 bases from J, with 9 bases in between. The CDR3 region has the DNA TGTGCCTGGAGTACATTTTCCGGAAACACCATATATTTT. Residues: CAWSTFSGNTIYF.

The chain carries TRBV11-2 and TRBJ2-1; maybe TRBD1 (5 bases). Trimming shortened V by 1 base and J by 6 bases, and 10 bases separated the two germline ends. The CDR3 has 14 residues. CDR1 is SGHAT, CDR2 FQNNGV, per germline. The CDR3 DNA follows: TGTGCCAGCAGCTTAGGGGCAGGGTTCAATGAGCAGTTCTTC. As protein: CASSLGAGFNEQFF.

In this sample, this clone turned up a few times. The V gene is TRBV7-3, the J gene TRBJ2-6; D not resolved. The CDR3 covers 18 residues. V lost 3 bases and J lost 0, with 15 bases in between. Germline V lookup: CDR1 SGHTA, CDR2 FQGTGA. The CDR3 spells CASSFGAPSVSGANVLTF. For the CDR3, the DNA is TGTGCCAGCAGCTTTGGCGCCCCGAGCGTCTCTGGGGCCAACGTCCTGACTTTC.

The CDR3 nucleotides are TGTGCCAGCAGCTTAGCGGGGCAGAACACCGGGGAGCTGTTTTTT. Amino acids: CASSLAGQNTGELFF. The chain combines TRBV7-2 with TRBJ2-2, with D maybe TRBD1 (5 bases). Germline values: CDR1 SGHTA, CDR2 FQGNSA. The CDR3 covers 15 residues. V lost 0 bases to trimming and J lost 1 base, with 6 bases between them.

This clone was counted between two and nine times. The gene calls are TRBV7-9 and TRBJ2-1, with D unresolved. The germline gives CDR1 SEHNR, CDR2 FQNEAQ (reference sequence). V lost 8 bases to trimming and J lost 2 bases, with 4 bases between them. The CDR3 covers 11 residues. CDR3 protein: CASAAYNEQFF. The CDR3 nucleotides read TGTGCCAGCGCGGCCTACAATGAGCAGTTCTTC. Supplemented by reference TRBV7-9 and TRBJ2-1, the full variable domain reads DTGVSQNPRHKITKRGQNVTFRCDPISEHNRLYWYRQTLGQGPEFLTYFQNEAQLEKSRLLSDRFSAERPKGSFSTLEIQRTEQGDSAMYLCASAAYNEQFFGPGTRLTVL.

Notes on this clone: Additional DNA sequences in this sample encode the identical CDR3. The V gene is TRBV19, the J gene TRBJ1-5; 7 positions match TRBD1. Germline V CDR1 and CDR2: LNHDA, SQIVND (reference sequence). This CDR3 comprises 14 residues. J lost 4 bases, V lost 5 bases, and 5 bases had no gene match. For the CDR3, the DNA is TGTGCCAGTAGTGGAACAGGGGTGAATCAGCCCCAGCATTTT. Its protein is CASSGTGVNQPQHF.

This CDR3 is CASSLDLGMNTEAFF. The DNA for the CDR3 is TGCGCCAGCAGCTTAGACTTGGGTATGAACACTGAAGCTTTCTTT. This chain connects TRBV5-1 to TRBJ1-1; D is unclear. The CDR3 is 15 residues long. The ends were cut back, 2 bases at V and 0 bases at J, with 11 bases in the middle. Germline V lookup: CDR1 SGHRS, CDR2 YFSETQ.

The chain uses TRBV5-1 and TRBJ1-4, with 9 bases fitting TRBD1. CDR1 SGHRS and CDR2 YFSETQ come from the germline V gene. CDR3 size: 16 residues. The junction had 9 bases not matched to a gene; V was cut back by 3 bases and J by 6 bases. DNA of the CDR3: TGCGCCAGCAGCTCTACACCGGGACAGGGCGATGAAAAACTGTTTTTT. Translated, it gives CASSSTPGQGDEKLFF.

The V call is TRBV7-8, the J call TRBJ2-1; 8 bases agree with TRBD2. CDR3 length equals 17 residues. CDR1 is SGHVS, CDR2 FQNEAQ, per germline. V dropped 5 bases and J dropped 3; count of bases not matched to a gene: 12. The CDR3, as DNA: TGTGCCAGCAGCGTAGGGGGGAGCGGGAGTTTCTACAATGAGCAGTTCTTC. As protein: CASSVGGSGSFYNEQFF.

The sample holds a few counts of this clone. This same CDR3 is encoded by further DNA sequences in the sample. This chain uses TRBV15 with TRBJ2-1; 8 bases are shared with TRBD1. V trimming: 1 base; J trimming: 7 bases; junction bases outside the gene matches: 6. CDR1 LNHNV and CDR2 YYDKDF come from the germline V gene (reference sequence). The CDR3 length is 15 residues. As DNA, the CDR3 is TGTGCCACCAGCAGAGGTGGGACAGGAAGGAATGAGCAGTTCTTC. This translates into CATSRGGTGRNEQFF.

The rearrangement joins TRBV6-2 or TRBV6-3 to TRBJ1-2; D is unclear. The CDR3 consists of 14 residues. Germline assignment: CDR1 MNHEY and CDR2 SVGEGT. V lost 6 bases and J lost 8, with 19 bases in between. CDR3: CASSRVEGGIGYTF. The CDR3 coding sequence is TGTGCCAGCAGCCGCGTGGAGGGAGGGATCGGCTACACCTTC.

The rearrangement uses TRBV18 and TRBJ2-1, with D possibly TRBD1 on 5 matching bases. Germline V gives CDR1 KGHSH, CDR2 LQKENI. This CDR3 comprises 14 residues. V was trimmed by 2 bases and J by 3 bases, leaving 8 bases between them. CDR3: CASSPGHDYNEQFF. The DNA of the CDR3 is TGTGCCAGCTCACCAGGACACGACTACAATGAGCAGTTCTTC.